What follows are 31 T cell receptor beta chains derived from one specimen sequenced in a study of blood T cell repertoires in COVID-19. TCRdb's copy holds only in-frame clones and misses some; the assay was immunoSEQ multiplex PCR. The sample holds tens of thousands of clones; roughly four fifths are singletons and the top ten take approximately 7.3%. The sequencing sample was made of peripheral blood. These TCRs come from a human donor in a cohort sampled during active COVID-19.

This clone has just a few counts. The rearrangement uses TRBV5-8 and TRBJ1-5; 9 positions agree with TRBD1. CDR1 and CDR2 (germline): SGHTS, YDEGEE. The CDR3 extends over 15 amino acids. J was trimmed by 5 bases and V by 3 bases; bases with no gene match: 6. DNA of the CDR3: TGTGCCAGCAGCTGGGACAGGGCGACAGATCAGCCCCAGCATTTT. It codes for CASSWDRATDQPQHF.

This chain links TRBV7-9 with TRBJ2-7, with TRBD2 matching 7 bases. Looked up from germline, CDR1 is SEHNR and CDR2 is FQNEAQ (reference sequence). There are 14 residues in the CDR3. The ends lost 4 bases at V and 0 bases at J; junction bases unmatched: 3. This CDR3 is CASSSRTSSYEQYF. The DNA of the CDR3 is TGTGCCAGCAGCTCGAGGACTAGCTCCTACGAGCAGTACTTC.

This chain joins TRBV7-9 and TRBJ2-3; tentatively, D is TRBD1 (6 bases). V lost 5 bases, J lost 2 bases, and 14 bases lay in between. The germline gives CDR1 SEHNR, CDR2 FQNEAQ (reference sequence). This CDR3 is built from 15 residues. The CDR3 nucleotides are TGTGCCAGCAGCAAGATTCAGGGGAACACAGATACGCAGTATTTT. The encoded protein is CASSKIQGNTDTQYF.

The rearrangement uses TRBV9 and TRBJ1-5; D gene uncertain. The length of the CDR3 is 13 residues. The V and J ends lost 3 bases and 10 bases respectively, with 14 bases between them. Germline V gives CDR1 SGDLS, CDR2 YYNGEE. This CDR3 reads CASSALGGQPQHF. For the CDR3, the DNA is TGTGCCAGCAGCGCCCTGGGAGGGCAACCCCAGCATTTT.

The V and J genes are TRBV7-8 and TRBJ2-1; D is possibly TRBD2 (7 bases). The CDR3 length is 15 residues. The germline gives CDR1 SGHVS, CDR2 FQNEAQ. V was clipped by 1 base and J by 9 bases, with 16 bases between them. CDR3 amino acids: CASSLVRGPGPEQFF. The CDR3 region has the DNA TGTGCCAGCAGCTTAGTGCGGGGGCCTGGACCTGAGCAGTTCTTC.

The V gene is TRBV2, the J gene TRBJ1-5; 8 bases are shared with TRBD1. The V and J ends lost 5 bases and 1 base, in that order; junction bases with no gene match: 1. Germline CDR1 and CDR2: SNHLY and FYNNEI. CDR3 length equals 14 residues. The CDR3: CASSRQGSNQPQHF. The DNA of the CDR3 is TGTGCCAGCAGTCGACAGGGGAGCAATCAGCCCCAGCATTTT.

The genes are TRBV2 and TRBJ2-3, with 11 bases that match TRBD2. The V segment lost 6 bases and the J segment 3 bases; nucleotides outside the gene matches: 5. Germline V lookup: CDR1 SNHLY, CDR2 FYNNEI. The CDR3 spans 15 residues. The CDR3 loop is CASRTTSGATDTQYF. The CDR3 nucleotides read TGTGCCAGCAGGACGACTAGCGGGGCTACAGATACGCAGTATTTT.

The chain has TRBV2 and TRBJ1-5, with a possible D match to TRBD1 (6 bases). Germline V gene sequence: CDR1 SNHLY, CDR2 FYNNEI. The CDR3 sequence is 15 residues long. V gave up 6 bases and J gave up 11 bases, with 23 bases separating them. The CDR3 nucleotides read TGTGCCAGCAGCGACGCGACAGGCGGGGGGAGGACCCAGCATTTT. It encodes CASSDATGGGRTQHF. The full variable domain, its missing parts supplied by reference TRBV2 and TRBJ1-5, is EPEVTQTPSHQVTQMGQEVILRCVPISNHLYFYWYRQILGQKVEFLVSFYNNEISEKSEIFDDQFSVERPDGSNFTLKIRSTKLEDSAMYFCASSDATGGGRTQHFGDGTRLSIL.

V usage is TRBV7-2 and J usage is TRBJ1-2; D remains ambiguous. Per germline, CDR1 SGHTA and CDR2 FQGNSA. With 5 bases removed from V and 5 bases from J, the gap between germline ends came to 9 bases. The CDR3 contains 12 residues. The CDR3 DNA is TGTGCCAGCAGCCCAGATAATTATGGCTACACCTTC. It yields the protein CASSPDNYGYTF.

The CDR3 here is CASSPRSGGTNEQFF. The CDR3 DNA reads TGCGCCAGCAGCCCGCGTAGCGGGGGGACCAATGAGCAGTTCTTC. V and J are TRBV4-3 and TRBJ2-1; 10 bases line up with TRBD2. Germline CDR1 LGHNA, CDR2 YSLEER. V dropped 4 bases and J dropped 6; count of bases not matched to a gene: 6. The CDR3 length is 15 residues.

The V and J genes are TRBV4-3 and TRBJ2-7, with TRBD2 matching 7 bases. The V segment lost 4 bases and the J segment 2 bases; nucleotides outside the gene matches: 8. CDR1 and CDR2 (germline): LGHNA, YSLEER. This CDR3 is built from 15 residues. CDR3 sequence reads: CASSREGGGAYEQYF. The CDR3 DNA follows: TGCGCCAGCAGCCGAGAGGGCGGGGGAGCCTACGAGCAGTACTTC.

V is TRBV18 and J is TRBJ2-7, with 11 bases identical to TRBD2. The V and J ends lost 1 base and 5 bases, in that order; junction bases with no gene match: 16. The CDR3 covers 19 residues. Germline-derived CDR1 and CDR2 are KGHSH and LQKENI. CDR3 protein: CASSPLEKMRQTSGDEQYF. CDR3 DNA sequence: TGTGCCAGCTCACCACTAGAAAAAATGCGGCAGACTAGCGGGGACGAGCAGTACTTC.

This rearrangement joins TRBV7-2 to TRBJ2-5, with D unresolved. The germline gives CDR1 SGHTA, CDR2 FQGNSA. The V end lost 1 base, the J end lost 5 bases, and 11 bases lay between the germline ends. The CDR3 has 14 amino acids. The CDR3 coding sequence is TGTGCCAGCAGCTTAGTGGTTAGTCCGGAGACCCAGTACTTC. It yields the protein CASSLVVSPETQYF.

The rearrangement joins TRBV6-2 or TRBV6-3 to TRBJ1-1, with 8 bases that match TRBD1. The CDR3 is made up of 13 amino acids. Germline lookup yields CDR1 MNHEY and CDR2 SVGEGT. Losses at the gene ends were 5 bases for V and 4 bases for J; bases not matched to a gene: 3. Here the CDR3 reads CASSLTGGTEAFF. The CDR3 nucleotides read TGTGCCAGCAGTCTTACAGGGGGCACTGAAGCTTTCTTT.

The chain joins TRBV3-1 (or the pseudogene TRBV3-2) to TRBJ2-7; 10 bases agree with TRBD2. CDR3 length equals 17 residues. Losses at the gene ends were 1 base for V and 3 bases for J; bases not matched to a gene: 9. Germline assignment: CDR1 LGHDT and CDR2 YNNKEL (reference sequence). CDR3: CASSQASTSGDFYEQYF. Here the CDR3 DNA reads TGTGCCAGCAGCCAAGCCAGTACTAGCGGGGACTTCTACGAGCAGTACTTC.

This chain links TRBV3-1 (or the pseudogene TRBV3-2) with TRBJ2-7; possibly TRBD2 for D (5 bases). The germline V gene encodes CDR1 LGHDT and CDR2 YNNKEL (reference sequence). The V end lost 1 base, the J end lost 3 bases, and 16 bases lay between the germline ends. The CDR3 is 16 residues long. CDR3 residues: CASSQAWSGVGYEQYF. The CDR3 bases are TGTGCCAGCAGCCAAGCATGGTCCGGGGTCGGCTACGAGCAGTACTTC.

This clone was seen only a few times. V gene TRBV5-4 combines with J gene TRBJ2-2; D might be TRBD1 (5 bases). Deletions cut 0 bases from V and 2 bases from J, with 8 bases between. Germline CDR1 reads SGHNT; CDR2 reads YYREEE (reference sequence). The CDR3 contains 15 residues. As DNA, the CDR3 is TGTGCCAGCAGCTTGGACAGGAGTAACACCGGGGAGCTGTTTTTT. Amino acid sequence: CASSLDRSNTGELFF.

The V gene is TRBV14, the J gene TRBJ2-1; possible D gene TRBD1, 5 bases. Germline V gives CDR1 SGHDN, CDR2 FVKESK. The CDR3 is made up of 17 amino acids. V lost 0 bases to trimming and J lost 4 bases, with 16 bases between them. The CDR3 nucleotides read TGTGCCAGCAGCCAAGATTCGGGTAGGGGTATATACAATGAGCAGTTCTTC. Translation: CASSQDSGRGIYNEQFF.

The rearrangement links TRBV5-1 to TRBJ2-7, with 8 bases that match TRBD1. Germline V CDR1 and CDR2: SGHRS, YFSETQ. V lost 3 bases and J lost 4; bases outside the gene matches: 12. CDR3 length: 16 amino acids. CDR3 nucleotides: TGCGCCAGCAGCTCGGGACGACAGGGGCGCTGGTACGAGCAGTACTTC. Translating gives CASSSGRQGRWYEQYF.

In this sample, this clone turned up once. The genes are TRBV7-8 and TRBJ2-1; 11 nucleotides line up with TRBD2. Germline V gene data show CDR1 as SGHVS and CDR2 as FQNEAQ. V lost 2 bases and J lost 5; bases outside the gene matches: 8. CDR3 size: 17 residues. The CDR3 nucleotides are TGTGCCAGCAGCTTAACCGCGGGACTAGCGGCAAACAATGAGCAGTTCTTC. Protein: CASSLTAGLAANNEQFF.

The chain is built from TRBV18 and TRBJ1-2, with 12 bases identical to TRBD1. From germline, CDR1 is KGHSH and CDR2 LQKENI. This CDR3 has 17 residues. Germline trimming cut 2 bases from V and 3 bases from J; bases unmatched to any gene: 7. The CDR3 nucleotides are TGTGCCAGCTCACCAGGGCTGGGACAGGGGGCCTACTATGGCTACACCTTC. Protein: CASSPGLGQGAYYGYTF.

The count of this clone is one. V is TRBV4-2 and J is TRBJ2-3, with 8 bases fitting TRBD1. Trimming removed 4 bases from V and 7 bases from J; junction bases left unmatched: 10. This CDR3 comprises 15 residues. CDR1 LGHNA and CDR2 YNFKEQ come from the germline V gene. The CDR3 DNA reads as TGTGCCAGCAGCCTAGATGTTGACAGGGGAAATACGCAGTATTTT. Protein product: CASSLDVDRGNTQYF.

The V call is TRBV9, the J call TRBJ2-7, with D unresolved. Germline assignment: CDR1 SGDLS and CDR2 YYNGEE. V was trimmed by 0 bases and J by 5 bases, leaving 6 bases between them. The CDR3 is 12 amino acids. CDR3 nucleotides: TGTGCCAGCAGCGTAGGAGTAGACGAGCAGTACTTC. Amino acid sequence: CASSVGVDEQYF.

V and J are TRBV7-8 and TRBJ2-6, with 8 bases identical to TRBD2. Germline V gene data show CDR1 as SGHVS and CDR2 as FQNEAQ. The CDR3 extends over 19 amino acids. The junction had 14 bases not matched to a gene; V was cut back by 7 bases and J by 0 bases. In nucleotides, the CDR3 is TGTGCCAGCATCAAGACGGGAGGGGGATTAAGCTCTGGGGCCAACGTCCTGACTTTC. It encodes CASIKTGGGLSSGANVLTF.

CDR3 in amino acids: CATSASRQGLLYNEQFF. DNA of the CDR3: TGTGCCACCAGCGCCTCTCGACAGGGCCTCCTCTACAATGAGCAGTTCTTC. The chain carries TRBV24-1 and TRBJ2-1; TRBD1 matches 7 bases. V gave up 7 bases and J gave up 3 bases; unmatched junction bases: 14. CDR3 length: 17 residues. Germline V gene data show CDR1 as KGHDR and CDR2 as SFDVKD.

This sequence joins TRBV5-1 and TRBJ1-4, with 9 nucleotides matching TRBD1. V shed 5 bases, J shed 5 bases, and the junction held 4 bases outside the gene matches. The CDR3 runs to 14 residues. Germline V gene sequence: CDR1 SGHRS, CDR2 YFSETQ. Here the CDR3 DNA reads TGCGCCAGCAGAACGGGACAGGGAAATGAAAAACTGTTTTTT. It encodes CASRTGQGNEKLFF. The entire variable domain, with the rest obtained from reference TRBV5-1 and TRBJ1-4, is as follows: KAGVTQTPRYLIKTRGQQVTLSCSPISGHRSVSWYQQTPGQGLQFLFEYFSETQRNKGNFPGRFSGRQFSNSRSEMNVSTLELGDSALYLCASRTGQGNEKLFFGSGTQLSVL.

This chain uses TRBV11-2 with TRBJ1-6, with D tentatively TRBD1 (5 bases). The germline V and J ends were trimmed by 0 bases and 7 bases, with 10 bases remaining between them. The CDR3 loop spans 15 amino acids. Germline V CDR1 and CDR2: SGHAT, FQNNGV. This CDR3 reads CASSLEGVGNSPLHF. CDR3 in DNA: TGTGCCAGCAGCTTAGAAGGGGTAGGAAATTCACCCCTCCACTTT.

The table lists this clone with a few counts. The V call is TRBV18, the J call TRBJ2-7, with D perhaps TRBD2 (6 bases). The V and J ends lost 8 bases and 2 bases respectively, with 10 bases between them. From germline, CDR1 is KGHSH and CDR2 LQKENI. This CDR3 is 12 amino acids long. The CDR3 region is CASGTGPYEQYF. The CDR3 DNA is TGTGCCAGCGGGACTGGACCCTACGAGCAGTACTTC.

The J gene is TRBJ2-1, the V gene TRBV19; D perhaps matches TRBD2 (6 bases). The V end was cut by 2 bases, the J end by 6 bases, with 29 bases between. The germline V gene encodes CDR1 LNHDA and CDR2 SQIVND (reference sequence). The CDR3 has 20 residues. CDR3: CASSIPRPIPGGAARNEQFF. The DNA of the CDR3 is TGTGCCAGTAGTATACCGCGTCCCATCCCAGGAGGGGCGGCTCGCAATGAGCAGTTCTTC.

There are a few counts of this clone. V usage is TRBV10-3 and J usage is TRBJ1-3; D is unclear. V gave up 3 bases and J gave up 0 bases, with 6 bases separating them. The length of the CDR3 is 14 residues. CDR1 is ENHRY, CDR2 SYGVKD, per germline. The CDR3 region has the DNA TGTGCCATCAGTGACGGGAGCTCTGGAAACACCATATATTTT. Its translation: CAISDGSSGNTIYF.

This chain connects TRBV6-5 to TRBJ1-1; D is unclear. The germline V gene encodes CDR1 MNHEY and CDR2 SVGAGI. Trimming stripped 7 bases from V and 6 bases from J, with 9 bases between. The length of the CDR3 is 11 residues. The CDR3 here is CASKIGAEAFF. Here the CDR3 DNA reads TGTGCCAGCAAAATAGGAGCTGAAGCTTTCTTT.